The 16 T cell receptor beta chains in this list originate from one sample, sequenced in a study of T cell changes during pregnancy in multiple sclerosis. Assay used: immunoSEQ multiplex PCR; TCRdb lists only in-frame clones, some missing. The sample consists of approximately 92,000 clones, 92% of them appearing once. Sequenced here: peripheral blood, sampled in the first trimester of pregnancy. These TCRs come from a female donor with multiple sclerosis, enrolled in a pregnancy study.

The rearrangement uses TRBV4-2 and TRBJ2-7; TRBD2 aligns across 12 bases. This CDR3 region has 16 residues. CDR1 is LGHNA and CDR2 is YNFKEQ in the germline V gene. Trimming took 4 bases from V and 2 from J; bases not matched to a gene: 6. CDR3 residues: CASSLSGTSGPYEQYF. The CDR3 DNA reads as TGTGCCAGCAGCCTTTCCGGGACTAGCGGGCCCTACGAGCAGTACTTC.

This clone was counted once. The chain combines TRBV7-9 with TRBJ2-1; TRBD2 agrees at 14 bases. V shed 7 bases and J 0 bases; nucleotides not matched to a gene: 5. Per the germline V gene, CDR1 is SEHNR and CDR2 is FQNEAQ (reference sequence). This CDR3 is 17 amino acids long. The CDR3 DNA sequence: TGTGCCAGCAACGGACTAGCGGGAGGCTCCTCCTACAATGAGCAGTTCTTC. This gives the protein CASNGLAGGSSYNEQFF.

The genes are TRBV4-2 and TRBJ1-5; 9 bases fit TRBD1. This CDR3 contains 16 residues. Germline V gene lookup returns CDR1 LGHNA and CDR2 YNFKEQ. The V segment lost 0 bases and the J segment 6 bases; nucleotides outside the gene matches: 6. CDR3 DNA sequence: TGTGCCAGCAGCCAAGACGAAACACAGGGGGCTCAGCCCCAGCATTTT. It codes for CASSQDETQGAQPQHF.

The gene calls are TRBV4-1 and TRBJ2-3, with D possibly TRBD2 on 6 matching bases. In germline, CDR1 is MGHRA, CDR2 YSYEKL. V dropped 2 bases and J dropped 1 base, with 16 bases sitting between them. CDR3 length: 17 amino acids. The DNA for the CDR3 is TGCGCCAGCAGCCAAAACCGGGACTCCTGGGGCACAGATACGCAGTATTTT. Translated: CASSQNRDSWGTDTQYF.

The chain has TRBV18 and TRBJ2-5; D may be TRBD1 (5 bases). This CDR3 is 16 amino acids long. V shed 0 bases and J shed 5 bases, with 16 bases lying between them. Looked up from germline, CDR1 is KGHSH and CDR2 is LQKENI. CDR3 sequence reads: CASSPPVRAGSETQYF. Written as DNA, the CDR3 is TGTGCCAGCTCACCACCAGTCAGGGCAGGGTCGGAGACCCAGTACTTC.

This chain connects TRBV7-2 to TRBJ1-5, with D maybe TRBD1 (6 bases). The CDR3 spans 19 residues. Germline V gives CDR1 SGHTA, CDR2 FQGNSA. The ends were cut back, 3 bases at V and 1 base at J, with 22 bases in the middle. The CDR3 nucleotides are TGTGCCAGCAGCTTTAATGTTGGGGGGGCTTTGTCAAGCAATCAGCCCCAGCATTTT. As protein: CASSFNVGGALSSNQPQHF.

With respect to this clone: At one end the junction does not follow the germline gene, possibly because of a read error. V and J are TRBV11-2 and TRBJ2-3; a weak D match, TRBD2 (6 bases). Germline loops: CDR1 SGHAT, CDR2 FQNNGV. This CDR3 spans 17 amino acids. CDR3 nucleotides: TGTGCTAGCAGCACCCGGGCCAGCGGGTGGAGCACAGATACGCAGTATTTT. Amino acids: CASSTRASGWSTDTQYF. Variable domain in full (rest from reference TRBV11-2 and TRBJ2-3): EAGVAQSPRYKIIEKRQSVAFWCNPISGHATLYWYQQILGQGPKLLIQFQNNGVVDDSQLPKDRFSAERLKGVDSTLKIQPAKLEDSAVYLCASSTRASGWSTDTQYFGPGTRLTVL.

V and J are TRBV7-9 and TRBJ2-5, with D possibly being TRBD1 (6 bases). Trimming shortened V by 6 bases and J by 3 bases, and 17 bases separated the two germline ends. The CDR3 contains 15 residues. Germline CDR1 and CDR2: SEHNR and FQNEAQ (reference sequence). The CDR3 DNA follows: TGTGCCAGCAGTTCACGGGCGGCAGGGGAAGAGACCCAGTACTTC. It yields the protein CASSSRAAGEETQYF.

V is TRBV29-1 and J is TRBJ2-1, with TRBD2 identical over 7 bases. CDR1 is SQVTM, CDR2 ANQGSEA, per germline. V trimming: 4 bases; J trimming: 7 bases; junction bases outside the gene matches: 4. The CDR3 has 12 amino acids. The CDR3 nucleotides are TGCAGCGTTGTTTCGCGGGAGAATGAGCAGTTCTTC. This codes for CSVVSRENEQFF.

The rearrangement joins TRBV19 to TRBJ2-4; D is unclear. The V end was cut by 1 base, the J end by 6 bases, with 7 bases between. Germline V gives CDR1 LNHDA, CDR2 SQIVND (reference sequence). This CDR3 comprises 13 residues. CDR3 sequence reads: CASSIVPGNIQYF. The CDR3 region has the DNA TGTGCCAGTAGTATAGTCCCCGGAAACATTCAGTACTTC.

The chain combines TRBV14 with TRBJ2-1; 8 positions agree with TRBD2. The V and J ends lost 2 bases and 9 bases, in that order; junction bases with no gene match: 15. This CDR3 spans 17 amino acids. The germline V gene has CDR1 SGHDN and CDR2 FVKESK. The CDR3 region is CASSQPGIAGLFGEQFF. The CDR3 DNA reads TGTGCCAGCAGCCAACCCGGGATAGCGGGACTTTTTGGTGAGCAGTTCTTC.

This clone showed up just once. V usage is TRBV6-5 and J usage is TRBJ2-7; 8 nucleotides align to TRBD2. J was trimmed by 7 bases and V by 2 bases; bases with no gene match: 7. Germline V gene sequence: CDR1 MNHEY, CDR2 SVGAGI. This CDR3 has 14 amino acids. The CDR3 DNA reads TGTGCCAGCAGTTACCCTGGACTAGCTGATGAGCAGTACTTC. It translates to CASSYPGLADEQYF.

The CDR3 sequence: CASSETGVSYEQYF. The CDR3 DNA is TGTGCCAGCAGTGAAACAGGGGTCTCCTACGAGCAGTACTTC. The rearrangement uses TRBV2 and TRBJ2-7; 7 bases align to TRBD1. The CDR3 sequence is 14 residues long. CDR1 SNHLY and CDR2 FYNNEI come from the germline V gene. Trimming cost V 2 bases and J 0 bases; bases outside gene matches: 1.

The chain links TRBV5-5 to TRBJ2-7; 8 positions agree with TRBD2. V shed 2 bases and J 0 bases; nucleotides not matched to a gene: 4. This CDR3 has 15 amino acids. From germline, CDR1 is SGHKS and CDR2 YYEKEE (reference sequence). Written as DNA, the CDR3 is TGTGCCAGCAGCTTAGACGGGGGGGGCTCCTACGAGCAGTACTTC. The encoded protein is CASSLDGGGSYEQYF.

The rearrangement uses TRBV5-1 and TRBJ2-3; maybe TRBD2 (6 bases). The CDR3 contains 16 residues. Trimming pared 4 bases from V and 5 bases from J, leaving 20 bases between. CDR1 is SGHRS and CDR2 is YFSETQ in the germline V gene. DNA of the CDR3: TGCGCCAGCAGCGGGGGGAGGAACTCGCGTCTAGATACGCAGTATTTT. It translates to CASSGGRNSRLDTQYF. The full variable domain, in which reference TRBV5-1 and TRBJ2-3 provide the parts outside the CDR3, is KAGVTQTPRYLIKTRGQQVTLSCSPISGHRSVSWYQQTPGQGLQFLFEYFSETQRNKGNFPGRFSGRQFSNSRSEMNVSTLELGDSALYLCASSGGRNSRLDTQYFGPGTRLTVL.

The chain employs TRBV2 and TRBJ2-7; TRBD2 aligns across 11 bases. The CDR3 is made up of 15 amino acids. Germline CDR1 is SNHLY and CDR2 is FYNNEI. V gave up 4 bases and J gave up 3 bases; unmatched junction bases: 5. In DNA form, the CDR3 reads TGTGCCAGCAGTGTTGGGACTAGCGGTTTCTACGAGCAGTACTTC. Protein: CASSVGTSGFYEQYF. Full variable domain (outside the CDR3, taken from reference TRBV2 and TRBJ2-7): EPEVTQTPSHQVTQMGQEVILRCVPISNHLYFYWYRQILGQKVEFLVSFYNNEISEKSEIFDDQFSVERPDGSNFTLKIRSTKLEDSAMYFCASSVGTSGFYEQYFGPGTRLTVT.